Listed below are T cell receptor beta chains from one sample, sequenced in a study of blood T cell repertoires in COVID-19. Clones were sequenced by immunoSEQ multiplex PCR, and TCRdb holds only the in-frame ones, with some missing. The top ten clones hold about 3.7% of a sample with over 150,000 clones, 80% of them seen once. The material sequenced was PBMCs or T cells enriched from blood (not recorded which). The source is a woman aged 60-75 years who had recovered from COVID-19. CDR3s include the opening cysteine and the closing phenylalanine or tryptophan.

V,CDR3
TRBV12-3/TRBV12-4,CASSRDSYQPQHF
TRBV5-8,CASSQGLGNEKLFF
TRBV5-1,CASSLSSPRGSGANVLTF
TRBV7-2,CASSDRASSNQPQHF
TRBV3-1/TRBV3-2,CASSQRNTEAFF
TRBV5-6,CASSLMGLAHGELFF
TRBV4-2,CASSQEGFAGGTYEQYF
TRBV14,CASKSGGQVSNQPQHF
TRBV27,CASSLGLRSGANVLTF
TRBV9,CASSVGGELTEKLFF
TRBV5-5,CASSSAGGLAFF
TRBV27,CASSSGRGRGNTIYF
TRBV7-9,CASSLEDRGIYYGYTF
TRBV19,CASSRGPPEAFF
TRBV6-5,CASSYGLLETQYF